Listed below are T cell receptor beta chains from one sample, sequenced in a study of post-analysis software for immune sequencing data. TCRdb reprocessed the PCR reads with MiXCR, giving one entry per CDR3 protein. In the table there are around 160,000 distinct CDR3 sequences, roughly 40% of which are singletons. The specimen comprised blood, sampled after autologous hematopoietic stem cell transplantation. These TCRs come from a girl under 18 with multiple sclerosis. Both conserved end residues are trimmed from each CDR3. Each record gives: J gene, clone size, V gene, CDR3 protein. Size is stated for part of the rows, as once, few or many counts, or as a class when the clone is expanded.

>TRBJ2-1|many|TRBV20-1
SAPLAGGKLEQF
>TRBJ2-3|NA|TRBV11-2
ASSLSRDTQY
>TRBJ1-1|NA|TRBV5-1
ASSLGTGENTEAF
>TRBJ2-7|many|TRBV10-3
AISDGGLAGSGEQY
>TRBJ2-1|once|TRBV16
ASSPPPGRVGVYNEQF
>TRBJ2-7|few|TRBV7-9
ASSERASYEQY
>TRBJ2-7|many|TRBV20-1
SLEGPQSYEQY
>TRBJ1-4|NA|TRBV7-9
ASSFRVQNEKLF
>TRBJ2-7|NA|TRBV20-1
SARDTGLAGVYEQY
>TRBJ2-2|NA|TRBV28
ASSLELRNTGELF
>TRBJ1-5|many|TRBV20-1
SARQLTGNNQPQH
>TRBJ1-2|NA|TRBV15
ATSRDRVNYGYT
>TRBJ2-2|NA|TRBV6-4
ASSEKAGGNTGELF
>TRBJ2-4|few|TRBV7-9
ASRGLQGNIQY
>TRBJ2-1|NA|TRBV5-8
ASRVRGSGSYNEQF
>TRBJ2-1|many|TRBV4-3
ASSRLAGDGDEQF
>TRBJ2-5|many|TRBV11-2
ASTPTGNQETQY
>TRBJ1-2|few|TRBV6-2/TRBV6-3
ASNFDHRGLNYGYT
>TRBJ2-3|NA|TRBV20-1
SARLAGLNTDTQY
>TRBJ2-1|NA|TRBV13
ASSFFRTSGRAHNVQF
>TRBJ2-3|NA|TRBV14
ASSHPRAGPVMHTQY
>TRBJ2-7|many|TRBV7-9
ASGDGNYEQY
>TRBJ2-4|many|TRBV18
ASSPDGGTFLAKNIQY
>TRBJ2-5|NA|TRBV20-1
SARVGQGWETQY
>TRBJ2-7|NA|TRBV3-1
ASSLTPSGGQY
>TRBJ1-1|NA|TRBV15
ATSRDSSGDGTEAF
>NA|few|TRBV18
ASSPREGAYFDEQY
>TRBJ2-3|few|TRBV20-1
SASPGWTTDTQY
>TRBJ1-2|NA|TRBV7-9
ASSLINRGSNYGYT
>TRBJ2-7|few|TRBV6-2/TRBV6-3
ASRPIPGRFMYEQY
>TRBJ1-5|NA|TRBV12-3/TRBV12-4
ACRPGQRVSNQPQH
>TRBJ2-7|NA|TRBV5-6
ASSFGRGGSYEQY
>TRBJ1-2|few|TRBV20-1
SATGGSSYGYT
>TRBJ2-1|few|TRBV15
ATSIERGSYNEQF
>TRBJ1-1|NA|TRBV20-1
SATRDSAGTEAF
>TRBJ2-1|NA|TRBV29-1
SVATSPYNEQF
>TRBJ2-5|few|TRBV28
ASRRGTGSFQETQY